Below, one T cell receptor beta chain is given with its context. Its antigen remains unidentified. Produced via immunoSEQ multiplex PCR; TCRdb's table is partial and in-frame only. The table has about 94,000 clones, over 75% seen once; the top ten hold approximately 6%. Healthy donors had no documented immune events, such as infections, while sampled. This sample is part of a study of identifying expanded T cells in peripheral blood. Study-wide results and limits: Across healthy donors, higher total template counts meant significantly greater roughly two-week count variance. Differentially abundant clones: around 1.2 between replicates, about 15 at 2 to 3 weeks, 19 to 20 at four.

Germline values: CDR1 SGHRS, CDR2 YFSETQ. The length of the CDR3 is 13 residues. The trim removed 8 bases at V and 2 bases at J, leaving 6 bases unmatched. The sequencing sample was made of blood. V gene TRBV5-1 combines with J gene TRBJ2-7; 8 bases agree with TRBD1. The clonotype was recovered from a person aged 18 to 75 in good health. CDR3 amino acids: CARFSGQAYEQYF. CDR3 bases: TGCGCCAGGTTCTCGGGACAGGCCTACGAGCAGTACTTC. Supplemented by reference TRBV5-1 and TRBJ2-7, the full variable domain reads KAGVTQTPRYLIKTRGQQVTLSCSPISGHRSVSWYQQTPGQGLQFLFEYFSETQRNKGNFPGRFSGRQFSNSRSEMNVSTLELGDSALYLCARFSGQAYEQYFGPGTRLTVT.